This TCR beta chain is drawn from a study of T cells in Graves' hyperthyroidism and ophthalmopathy. Trimming removed 2 bases from V and 2 bases from J, with 7 bases in between. This CDR3 is built from 12 residues. Germline CDR1 GTSNPN, CDR2 SVGIG (reference sequence). Diagnoses rested on clinical symptoms, serum thyroxine and TRAb, thyroid ultrasound and orbital computed tomography. From RNA transcripts, TCR beta CDR3 regions were amplified. Carried out on the TCR CDR3, a first-round RT-PCR used the HTBI primer set. TCRdb reanalysed the multiplex PCR reads using MiXCR and keeps one entry per CDR3 protein. In the table there are hundreds of thousands of distinct CDR3 sequences, 13% to 15% of which are singletons.

The TCR sequence derives from a woman aged 45-65 years with Graves' ophthalmopathy. Sequenced: blood. J is TRBJ2-7 and V is TRBV30; D unclear. The CDR3 loop reads CAWSTQTYEQYF. The CDR3 DNA sequence: TGTGCCTGGAGTACACAGACCTACGAGCAGTACTTC.